These T cell receptor beta chains were read from a single sample in a study of CD8+CD57+ T cells in acquired aplastic anemia. TCRdb redid the calling of the reads with MiXCR, one entry per CDR3 protein. This sample has about 220,000 distinct CDR3 sequences; more than 45% occur once, and the top ten carry roughly 8%. Sequenced: sorted CD4+, CD8+, or CD8+CD57+ T cells (not recorded which) from PBMCs. Receptors originate from a human donor with aplastic anemia. Each CDR3 is given with its conserved first and last residue.

V	J	CDR3
TRBV5-1	TRBJ2-1	CASSLEWNEQFF
TRBV2	TRBJ2-5	CASSLGLAGGKETQYF
TRBV9	TRBJ2-5	CASSPSGGGPPETQYF
TRBV29-1	TRBJ2-7	CSVEQGTEQYF
TRBV10-1	TRBJ2-7	CASSARVTVDYEQYF
TRBV19	TRBJ1-1	CASSLGRDMNTEAFF
TRBV6-4	TRBJ1-6	CASSERGLGDNSPLHF
TRBV12-3/TRBV12-4	TRBJ1-2	CASSWGTGPYGYTF
TRBV15	TRBJ1-3	CATSRDRASGNTIYF
TRBV20-1	TRBJ2-6	CSARDLGQGEGANVLTF
TRBV12-3/TRBV12-4	TRBJ2-6	CASSLYPSSAGGSEANVLTF
TRBV5-1	TRBJ2-3	CASVLSTDTQYF
TRBV7-7	TRBJ1-6	CASSLSTPHF
TRBV7-9	TRBJ2-2	CASNLDASGVGGELFF
TRBV9	TRBJ2-7	CASSSTGNSLPYEQYF
TRBV7-8	TRBJ2-2	CASSFGTSGAGELFF
TRBV24-1	TRBJ1-1	CATKAVFGLRPEAFF
TRBV29-1	TRBJ2-3	CSVERREADTQYF
TRBV7-9	TRBJ1-1	CASSRRDRGTEAFF
TRBV11-2	TRBJ1-1	CASSPLQGMNTEAFF
TRBV2	TRBJ2-3	CASSGGDRGPLATQYF
TRBV9	TRBJ1-1	CASSVASGTEAFF
TRBV25-1	TRBJ2-2	CASSVQGRDTGELFF
TRBV29-1	TRBJ2-2	CSVDLANTGELFF
TRBV7-9	TRBJ1-5	CASSTGAVLQPQHF
TRBV10-3	TRBJ1-2	CAISPGQGLYGYTF
TRBV7-9	TRBJ2-5	CASSLGTGLEETQYF
TRBV19	TRBJ1-6	CASRRTEQPNSPLHF
TRBV7-9	TRBJ1-1	CASSSPWAVKGTEAFF
TRBV30	TRBJ2-7	CAWSVADSYEQYF
TRBV28	TRBJ2-4	CASSPPGNSKNIQYF
TRBV6-5	TRBJ1-4	CASRVRDIHNEKLFF
TRBV2	TRBJ2-2	CASQGLAGSGELFF
TRBV11-2	TRBJ1-3	CASSLAGQSGNTIYF
TRBV2	TRBJ1-1	CASLLQGAGTEAFF
TRBV20-1	TRBJ1-1	CSAISFGGAFF
TRBV30	TRBJ2-7	CAWNTGPYEQYF
TRBV10-2	TRBJ2-7	CAAIGGGNEQYF
TRBV7-7	TRBJ2-1	CASSLWPSGSNEQFF
TRBV9	TRBJ1-2	CASSPEGPWGYGYTF
TRBV6-4	TRBJ1-1	CASRGTENTEAFF
TRBV7-2	TRBJ2-7	CASSALQGYEQYF
TRBV6-1	TRBJ2-3	CASSQIPDGGLAGDTQYF
TRBV29-1	TRBJ1-3	CSVEAQGGRNTIYF
TRBV15	TRBJ1-6	CATNPGLPGQERRSPLHF
TRBV20-1	TRBJ2-7	CSARDRAGGVYEQYF
TRBV15	TRBJ1-2	CASRPALNYGYTF
TRBV7-8	TRBJ2-7	CASSPLAGDTSYEQYF
TRBV24-1	TRBJ2-3	CASSLASATSDTQYF
TRBV7-9	TRBJ1-6	CASSLGPFGQAATSPLHF
TRBV6-2/TRBV6-3	TRBJ2-1	CARFLVWSYNEQFF
TRBV13	TRBJ2-3	CASSFLASGEALLTDTQYF
TRBV7-9	TRBJ1-4	CASSFLQNEKLFF
TRBV6-6	TRBJ2-3	CASSYFGGQGTNRGVDTQYF
TRBV25-1	TRBJ2-3	CASSVGADTQYF
TRBV11-3	TRBJ1-2	CASSHAPANYGYTF
TRBV7-2	TRBJ2-7	CASSLGTGWDEQYF